Listed below are T cell receptor beta chains from one sample, sequenced in a study of T cells in localized non-small cell lung cancer. Assay used: immunoSEQ multiplex PCR; TCRdb lists only in-frame clones, some missing. The data show more than 20,000 clones, around 87% seen once. This specimen was PBMCs, taken before any cancer treatment. The origin of the receptors is a man between 40 and 75 years old with stage II lung adenocarcinoma. The CDR3 runs from the conserved cysteine through the conserved F or W. The order of the fields is D gene, V gene, clone size, J gene, CDR3 protein, CDR3 DNA. D genes are given only for firm matches. Clone size is given for some rows only: seen once, a few or many times, or a class if the clone is expanded.

D: -
V: TRBV7-2
size: few
J: TRBJ1-1
CDR3: CASSLETGLTEAFF
DNA: TGTGCCAGCAGCTTAGAAACAGGGTTAACTGAAGCTTTCTTT

D: TRBD1
V: TRBV25-1
size: -
J: TRBJ1-2
CDR3: CASNPGQGKSNYGYTF
DNA: TGTGCCAGCAACCCCGGACAGGGCAAGTCTAACTATGGCTACACCTTC

D: TRBD1
V: TRBV19
size: once
J: TRBJ1-4
CDR3: CASSAPGQVGEKLFF
DNA: TGTGCCAGTAGTGCTCCGGGACAGGTGGGGGAAAAACTGTTTTTT

D: TRBD2
V: TRBV19
size: -
J: TRBJ2-5
CDR3: CASRAGGIGTQYF
DNA: TGTGCCAGTAGGGCGGGAGGGATAGGGACCCAGTACTTC

D: TRBD1
V: TRBV5-1
size: -
J: TRBJ2-3
CDR3: CASSLAPTGASTDTQYF
DNA: TGCGCCAGCAGCTTGGCCCCGACAGGGGCTAGCACAGATACGCAGTATTTT

D: -
V: TRBV23-1
size: few
J: TRBJ1-1
CDR3: CASSQSFRTGNTEAFF
DNA: TGCGCCAGCAGTCAATCTTTCCGAACGGGGAACACTGAAGCTTTCTTT

D: TRBD1
V: TRBV6-5
size: -
J: TRBJ2-7
CDR3: CASRKRDRGDEQYF
DNA: TGTGCCAGCAGGAAGCGGGACAGGGGGGACGAGCAGTACTTC

D: TRBD1
V: TRBV4-1
size: once
J: TRBJ1-2
CDR3: CASSPSAGGNYGYTF
DNA: TGCGCCAGCAGCCCCTCGGCAGGGGGCAACTATGGCTACACCTTC

D: TRBD1
V: TRBV28
size: once
J: TRBJ2-7
CDR3: CASTQIDRGEQYF
DNA: TGTGCCAGCACCCAAATAGACAGGGGCGAGCAGTACTTC

D: -
V: TRBV11-2
size: -
J: TRBJ1-3
CDR3: CASSSSGGSGNTIYF
DNA: TGTGCCAGCAGCTCCTCGGGGGGATCTGGAAACACCATATATTTT

D: -
V: TRBV5-4
size: -
J: TRBJ2-1
CDR3: CASSLPGNEQFF
DNA: TGTGCCAGCAGCCTCCCCGGGAATGAGCAGTTCTTC

D: TRBD1
V: TRBV4-1
size: -
J: TRBJ1-2
CDR3: CASSQDAGGSYGYTF
DNA: TGCGCCAGCAGCCAAGATGCAGGGGGCTCCTATGGCTACACCTTC

D: -
V: TRBV2
size: -
J: TRBJ2-3
CDR3: CASSEGGLGTDTQYF
DNA: TGTGCCAGCAGTGAGGGCGGTCTGGGCACAGATACGCAGTATTTT

D: -
V: TRBV6-9
size: -
J: TRBJ1-2
CDR3: CASSYSRSGEGGYTF
DNA: TGTGCCAGCAGTTACTCGAGGTCTGGGGAAGGCGGCTACACCTTC

D: -
V: TRBV7-6
size: -
J: TRBJ2-3
CDR3: CASSLIDQADTQYF
DNA: TGTGCCAGCAGCTTAATAGACCAAGCTGATACGCAGTATTTT

D: -
V: TRBV19
size: -
J: TRBJ1-1
CDR3: CASGKSGGTEAFF
DNA: TGTGCCAGTGGTAAATCCGGGGGCACTGAAGCTTTCTTT

D: -
V: TRBV30
size: -
J: TRBJ2-5
CDR3: CAWSGPTTQYF
DNA: TGTGCCTGGAGTGGCCCAACGACCCAGTACTTC

D: -
V: TRBV7-8
size: -
J: TRBJ2-2
CDR3: CASSSTGNTGELFF
DNA: TGTGCCAGCAGCTCAACGGGCAACACCGGGGAGCTGTTTTTT

D: -
V: TRBV7-8
size: -
J: TRBJ1-2
CDR3: CASSLGPSYGYTF
DNA: TGTGCCAGCAGCTTAGGTCCGAGCTATGGCTACACCTTC

D: -
V: TRBV4-3
size: -
J: TRBJ2-7
CDR3: CASSQVSGAIYEQYF
DNA: TGCGCCAGCAGCCAAGTATCAGGTGCTATCTACGAGCAGTACTTC

D: -
V: TRBV11-2
size: -
J: TRBJ2-7
CDR3: CASSNDRYEQYF
DNA: TGTGCCAGCAGCAATGACCGATACGAGCAGTACTTC

D: TRBD1
V: TRBV30
size: -
J: TRBJ1-2
CDR3: CAWSVKGQDLNYGYTF
DNA: TGTGCCTGGAGTGTTAAAGGACAGGATCTCAACTATGGCTACACCTTC

D: -
V: TRBV6-5
size: -
J: TRBJ1-1
CDR3: CASSPRDSRNTEAFF
DNA: TGTGCCAGCAGTCCCCGGGACTCCAGGAACACTGAAGCTTTCTTT